The T cell receptor beta chain described here comes from a study of T cells after yellow fever vaccination. This clonotype was counted only a few times. TCRdb analysed the 5' RACE reads with MiXCR anew, one entry per CDR3 protein. Seen here are approximately 170,000 distinct CDR3 sequences, about 11% observed once, and the top ten hold 30% to 45%. This TCR came from a man between 18 and 29 years old who received the YFV17D yellow fever vaccine. The specimen comprised CD8+ T cells sorted from PBMCs, sampled 15 days after the yellow fever booster vaccination.

As DNA, the CDR3 is TGTGCCAGCATTAAAGAGTGGGCCACAGATACGCAGTATTTT. Translation gives CASIKEWATDTQYF. This rearrangement joins TRBV12-3 or TRBV12-4 to TRBJ2-3; D is ambiguous. The CDR3 runs 14 residues. V was cut by 7 bases and J by 2 bases, with 13 bases left in between.